This T cell receptor (beta chain) emerged from a study of blood T cell repertoires in COVID-19. Study in general: There were acute and convalescent COVID-19 samples, and they came from the United States, Italy and Spain. T cells, B-cell-depleted T cells, or PBMCs provided the cDNA or gDNA that served as material.

Methods used by the authors: Amplifying reference gene primers gave estimates of nucleated cell counts. TCRdb's table, derived via immunoSEQ multiplex PCR, lists solely in-frame clones and lacks some. The V and J calls and clone size were taken over from that table, and D and trimming were inferred from the DNA. The table lists tens of thousands of clones, roughly 89% of them singletons. The V and J ends lost 3 bases and 5 bases respectively, with 12 bases between them. CDR1 SGHDT and CDR2 YYEEEE come from the germline V gene. CDR3 length: 14 amino acids. Sample: peripheral blood. The V call is TRBV5-6, the J call TRBJ1-5; D unclear. The origin of this receptor is a human donor with active COVID-19. The donor label of this sample is uncertain. The CDR3 reads CASSSRGWDQPQHF. The CDR3 DNA reads TGTGCCAGCAGCTCGAGAGGGTGGGATCAGCCCCAGCATTTT.